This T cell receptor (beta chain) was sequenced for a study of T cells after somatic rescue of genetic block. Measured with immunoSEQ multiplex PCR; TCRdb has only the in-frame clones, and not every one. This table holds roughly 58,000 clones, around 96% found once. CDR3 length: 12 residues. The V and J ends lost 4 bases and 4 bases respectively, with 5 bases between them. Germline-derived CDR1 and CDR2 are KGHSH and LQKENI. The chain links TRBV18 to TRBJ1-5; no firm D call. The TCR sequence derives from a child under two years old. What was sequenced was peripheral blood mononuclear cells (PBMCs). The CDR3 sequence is CASSQLNQPQHF. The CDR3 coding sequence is TGTGCCAGCTCACAACTAAATCAGCCCCAGCATTTT.